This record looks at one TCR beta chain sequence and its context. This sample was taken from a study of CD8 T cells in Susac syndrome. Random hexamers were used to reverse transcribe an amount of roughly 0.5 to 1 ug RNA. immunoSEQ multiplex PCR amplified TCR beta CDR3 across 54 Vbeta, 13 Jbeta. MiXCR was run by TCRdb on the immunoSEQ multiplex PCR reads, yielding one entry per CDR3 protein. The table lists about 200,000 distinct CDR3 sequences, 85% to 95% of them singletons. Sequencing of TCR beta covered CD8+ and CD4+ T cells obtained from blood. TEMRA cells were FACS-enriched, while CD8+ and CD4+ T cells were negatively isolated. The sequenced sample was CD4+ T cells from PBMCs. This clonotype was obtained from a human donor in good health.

The CDR3, as DNA: TGTGCCAGCAGTTACCCTCCGTTCCGGGACGCACAAGAGACCCAGTACTTC. As protein: CASSYPPFRDAQETQYF. The J gene is TRBJ2-5, the V gene TRBV28; D possibly uses TRBD1 or TRBD2 (5 bases each). The CDR3 runs to 17 residues. V shed 4 bases and J shed 2 bases, with 20 bases lying between them. Germline lookup yields CDR1 MDHEN and CDR2 SYDVKM.